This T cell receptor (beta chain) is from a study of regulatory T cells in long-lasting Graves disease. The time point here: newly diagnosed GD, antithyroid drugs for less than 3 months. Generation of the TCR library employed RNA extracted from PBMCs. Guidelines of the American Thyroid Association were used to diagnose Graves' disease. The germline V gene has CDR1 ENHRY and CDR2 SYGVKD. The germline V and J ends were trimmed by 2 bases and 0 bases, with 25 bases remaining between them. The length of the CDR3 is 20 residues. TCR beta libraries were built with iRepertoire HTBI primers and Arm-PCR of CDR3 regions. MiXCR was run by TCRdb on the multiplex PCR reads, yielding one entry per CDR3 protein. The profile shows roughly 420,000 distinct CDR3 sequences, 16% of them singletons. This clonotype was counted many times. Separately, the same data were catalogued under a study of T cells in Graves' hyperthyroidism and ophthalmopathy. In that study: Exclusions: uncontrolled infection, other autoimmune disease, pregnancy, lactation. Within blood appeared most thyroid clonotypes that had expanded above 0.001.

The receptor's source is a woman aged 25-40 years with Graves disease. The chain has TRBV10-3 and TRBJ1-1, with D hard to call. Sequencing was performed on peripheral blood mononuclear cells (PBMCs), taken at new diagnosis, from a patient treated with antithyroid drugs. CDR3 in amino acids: CAISEPFSVNHYFMNTEAFF. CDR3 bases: TGTGCCATCAGTGAGCCCTTCTCCGTAAACCATTATTTTATGAACACTGAAGCTTTCTTT.